The 9 T cell receptor beta chains presented below share a single source sample, sequenced in a study of identical twins. MiXCR, applied by TCRdb to the 5' RACE reads, yields one record per CDR3 protein. In the table there are hundreds of thousands of distinct CDR3 sequences, around 6% of which are singletons. Sequenced input: naive T cells sorted from blood. The receptors derive from a man aged 18 to 35 in good health.

The rearrangement uses TRBV7-2 and TRBJ1-5; D unresolved. Germline loops: CDR1 SGHTA, CDR2 FQGNSA. V was clipped by 1 base and J by 5 bases, with 9 bases between them. This CDR3 has 14 amino acids. CDR3 amino acids: CASSLGTRDQPQHF. The CDR3 DNA sequence: TGTGCCAGCAGCTTAGGGACCCGGGATCAGCCCCAGCATTTT.

This clonotype has more than one count but fewer than ten. This sequence joins TRBV2 and TRBJ2-1; 16 bases match TRBD2. This CDR3 is built from 21 residues. Trimming took 6 bases from V and 1 from J; bases not matched to a gene: 15. The germline CDR1 and CDR2 sequences are SNHLY and FYNNEI. CDR3 sequence (DNA): TGTGCCAGCAGCGCTCCCCCGGGACTAGCGGGAGGGGGATTTTCCTACAATGAGCAGTTCTTC. Translating gives CASSAPPGLAGGGFSYNEQFF.

This clonotype has at least ten counts. The rearrangement links TRBV12-3 or TRBV12-4 to TRBJ1-5; unclear D gene. The CDR3 sequence is 11 residues long. V lost 2 bases and J lost 4, with 0 bases in between. This CDR3 reads CASSLNQPQHF. The CDR3 nucleotides read TGTGCCAGCAGTTTAAATCAGCCCCAGCATTTT.

This clonotype was counted only a few times. The rearrangement uses TRBV6-2 or TRBV6-3 and TRBJ2-5; D unclear. This CDR3 is built from 14 residues. Germline CDR1 MNHEY, CDR2 SVGEGT. V shed 0 bases and J shed 6 bases, with 11 bases lying between them. Here the CDR3 DNA reads TGTGCCAGCAGTTACTCGAATCCTGGGAAGACCCAGTACTTC. This gives the protein CASSYSNPGKTQYF.

The table lists this clonotype with many counts. The chain carries TRBV20-1 and TRBJ2-7; D possibly corresponds to TRBD2 (5 bases). The CDR3 consists of 14 residues. V lost 5 bases, J lost 6 bases, and 20 bases lay in between. Germline V gives CDR1 DFQATT, CDR2 SNEGSKA (reference sequence). The CDR3 sequence: CSAPELGRDGEQYF. CDR3 bases: TGCAGTGCTCCAGAGTTAGGGAGAGATGGCGAGCAGTACTTC.

This clonotype was picked up a small number of times. This chain joins TRBV4-3 and TRBJ2-1; D unclear. Trimming pared 3 bases from V and 5 bases from J, leaving 11 bases between. Germline CDR1 LGHNA, CDR2 YSLEER. The CDR3 extends over 14 amino acids. CDR3 sequence reads: CASSQTIRDNEQFF. For the CDR3, the DNA is TGCGCCAGCAGCCAGACGATCAGAGACAATGAGCAGTTCTTC.

This clonotype has a count of ten or more. The CDR3 spells CASSPIRVNTEAFF. In DNA form, the CDR3 reads TGTGCCAGCAGCCCAATCAGGGTGAACACTGAAGCTTTCTTT. The V gene is TRBV6-1, the J gene TRBJ1-1, with D perhaps matching TRBD1 (5 bases). The V and J ends lost 6 bases and 0 bases respectively, with 11 bases between them. There are 14 residues in the CDR3. Germline V gene lookup returns CDR1 MNHNS and CDR2 SASEGT.

This chain links TRBV4-3 with TRBJ2-5; D is perhaps TRBD2 (6 bases). The CDR3 is made up of 17 amino acids. Deletions cut 3 bases from V and 5 bases from J, with 22 bases between. In germline, CDR1 is LGHNA, CDR2 YSLEER. Here the CDR3 reads CASSQDIGGIMAETQYF. CDR3 nucleotide sequence: TGCGCCAGCAGCCAGGATATCGGAGGGATTATGGCGGAGACCCAGTACTTC.

In this sample, this clonotype turned up many times. This chain connects TRBV9 to TRBJ1-5, with D possibly TRBD1 on 5 matching bases. The CDR3 spans 15 residues. CDR1 SGDLS and CDR2 YYNGEE come from the germline V gene. Trimming took off 0 bases at V and 3 bases at J, with 10 bases between the two ends. Here the CDR3 reads CASSVGGTDNQPQHF. The CDR3 DNA reads as TGTGCCAGCAGCGTAGGAGGGACGGACAATCAGCCCCAGCATTTT.